Sequencing of this T cell receptor (beta chain) was carried out in a study of T cell repertoires in ileal Crohn's disease. Germline V lookup: CDR1 SEHNR, CDR2 FQNEAQ (reference sequence). This CDR3 is 18 amino acids long. V was shortened by 3 bases and J by 1 base, with 22 bases between the two germline ends. Regarding this clone: Its target is unknown.

Findings and limits, study-wide: Every patient over 26.8% clonality showed endoscopic recurrence.

Profiling relied on immunoSEQ multiplex PCR, and the TCRdb table lists in-frame clones only, not all of them. The sample includes around 15,000 clones, less than 85% seen only once; the top ten take under 13%. The source of this sequence is an adult with Crohn's disease. The rearrangement links TRBV7-9 to TRBJ2-7; TRBD2 might be the D (6 bases). The specimen sequenced was ileal tissue. The CDR3 loop reads CASSFRRDGTLISYEQYF. The DNA of the CDR3 is TGTGCCAGCAGCTTTCGGCGGGACGGGACTTTGATATCCTACGAGCAGTACTTC.